The count of the clone carrying this T cell receptor beta chain is one. V was pared by 4 bases and J by 3 bases, with 1 base of the junction left unmatched. The CDR3 consists of 15 residues. Germline V gives CDR1 LGHDT, CDR2 YNNKEL (reference sequence). In assigning cohorts, the study relied on participant-reported clinical history. The sample originates from a study of blood T cell repertoires in COVID-19. Generated by immunoSEQ multiplex PCR, the TCRdb table keeps only in-frame clones and is missing some. This table has 200,000 to 250,000 clones, approximately 90% appearing once. Sequencing input: PBMCs or T cells enriched from blood (not recorded which). This TCR was recovered from a young man with acute COVID-19. The genes are TRBV3-1 (or the pseudogene TRBV3-2) and TRBJ2-3, with 13 bases fitting TRBD2. CDR3 in DNA: TGTGCCAGCAGCCTACTAGCGGGAGGGACAGATACGCAGTATTTT. This sequence encodes CASSLLAGGTDTQYF.